This passage covers 5 T cell receptor beta chains from one sample sequenced in a study of OX40 agonist ivuxolimab in advanced cancers. Sequencing used immunoSEQ multiplex PCR; TCRdb keeps in-frame clones, though not all of them. The sample lists about 77,000 clones; 85% were seen once. This sample comprised CD4+ or CD8+ T cells sorted from blood, obtained in a trial of the OX40 agonist ivuxolimab. These receptors all come from an adult with an advanced solid tumor such as melanoma, head and neck, liver or kidney cancer.

This clone was seen a handful of times. The V gene is TRBV9, the J gene TRBJ2-3, with 12 nucleotides matching TRBD2. Germline V gene data show CDR1 as SGDLS and CDR2 as YYNGEE. V was clipped by 7 bases and J by 7 bases; unmatched bases: 13. The CDR3 totals 16 residues. This CDR3 reads CASSPPSGGADHTQYF. The CDR3 DNA reads as TGTGCCAGCTCCCCCCCTAGCGGGGGGGCCGATCATACGCAGTATTTT.

This clone has only a few counts. The V call is TRBV19, the J call TRBJ2-7; 7 positions match TRBD1. Trimming removed 5 bases from V and 4 bases from J; junction bases left unmatched: 8. The CDR3 has 14 residues. Germline lookup yields CDR1 LNHDA and CDR2 SQIVND (reference sequence). This chain's CDR3 is CASSGNRGTYEQYF. DNA for the CDR3: TGTGCCAGTAGTGGAAACAGGGGTACTTACGAGCAGTACTTC.

The V call is TRBV9, the J call TRBJ2-5; D is perhaps TRBD1 (6 bases). Trimming stripped 4 bases from V and 2 bases from J, with 12 bases between. This CDR3 has 14 amino acids. CDR1 and CDR2 (germline): SGDLS, YYNGEE. The CDR3 loop is CASSSRTAQETQYF. CDR3 nucleotide sequence: TGTGCCAGCAGCTCAAGGACAGCACAAGAGACCCAGTACTTC.

As concerns this clone: The junction does not match germline at one end; this may be a read error. This sample also contains other DNA sequences that code for the same CDR3. This chain joins TRBV25-1 and TRBJ1-2, with D unresolved. Germline-derived CDR1 and CDR2 are MGHDK and SYGVNS. The CDR3 contains 13 residues. CDR3 protein: CASNEGGNYGYTF. The CDR3 coding sequence is TGTGCCAGCAATGAAGGCGGGAACTATGGCTACACCTTC.

V gene TRBV29-1 combines with J gene TRBJ2-1, with 12 bases matching TRBD1. V lost 6 bases and J lost 8; bases outside the gene matches: 5. This CDR3 region has 13 residues. Per germline, CDR1 SQVTM and CDR2 ANQGSEA. CDR3 nucleotide sequence: TGCAGCGTCGGGACAGGGGGCTTGGATGAGCAGTTCTTC. Amino acids: CSVGTGGLDEQFF.